Below, 12 T cell receptor beta chains from the same sample are listed, as sequenced in a study of shared clonotypes between healthy human individuals. This table comes from immunoSEQ multiplex PCR, and its TCRdb copy is limited to in-frame clones, with some not included. The table records some 2,000,000 clones, approximately 94% of them present only once. Positive CCR7 selection of CD45RO-negative cells yielded the naive CD8 cells, and terminally differentiated effector memory CD45RA+ cells were excluded. Sequencing was performed on naive CD8+ T cells sorted from blood. All receptors derive from a young man in good health.

The chain employs TRBV7-9 and TRBJ2-7, with D uncertain. The germline gives CDR1 SEHNR, CDR2 FQNEAQ (reference sequence). Trimming cost V 6 bases and J 2 bases, with 11 bases left between them. The CDR3 loop spans 13 amino acids. The CDR3 sequence is CASSPSTAYEQYF. Here the CDR3 DNA reads TGTGCCAGCAGTCCTTCAACAGCCTACGAGCAGTACTTC.

This sequence joins TRBV2 and TRBJ1-2; the match to TRBD1 covers 10 bases. The CDR3 has 14 residues. With V trimmed by 6 bases and J by 8 bases, 9 bases remained unmatched. The germline V gene has CDR1 SNHLY and CDR2 FYNNEI. CDR3 residues: CASSDIGTGEGYTF. DNA for the CDR3: TGTGCCAGCAGCGATATAGGGACAGGGGAAGGCTACACCTTC.

A word on this clone: Other DNA sequences within the sample encode an identical CDR3. This rearrangement joins TRBV5-1 to TRBJ2-7; 8 bases are shared with TRBD1. The CDR3 sequence is 14 residues long. V gave up 0 bases and J gave up 2 bases; unmatched junction bases: 1. Germline-derived CDR1 and CDR2 are SGHRS and YFSETQ. The CDR3 here is CASSLDRGTYEQYF. The CDR3 nucleotides are TGCGCCAGCAGCTTGGACAGGGGGACCTACGAGCAGTACTTC.

V gene TRBV9 combines with J gene TRBJ1-5; D unresolved. CDR1 SGDLS and CDR2 YYNGEE come from the germline V gene. The CDR3 contains 15 residues. V was shortened by 4 bases and J by 0 bases, with 11 bases between the two germline ends. The CDR3 DNA reads TGTGCCAGCAGCTCCGACGGGAATAGCAATCAGCCCCAGCATTTT. Its translation is CASSSDGNSNQPQHF.

The rearrangement joins TRBV19 to TRBJ1-1; no reliable D call. CDR1 and CDR2 (germline): LNHDA, SQIVND (reference sequence). The CDR3 sequence is 14 residues long. V lost 5 bases to trimming and J lost 0 bases, with 10 bases between them. CDR3 amino acids: CASSLSGVNTEAFF. CDR3 DNA sequence: TGTGCCAGTAGTCTTTCGGGAGTGAACACTGAAGCTTTCTTT.

CDR3 residues: CASSNRETLTNEQFF. In DNA form, the CDR3 reads TGTGCCAGCAGTAACAGGGAGACCTTAACAAATGAGCAGTTCTTC. The chain is built from TRBV2 and TRBJ2-1; D might be TRBD1 (6 bases). The germline V gene encodes CDR1 SNHLY and CDR2 FYNNEI. V was cut by 5 bases and J by 7 bases, with 18 bases left in between. The CDR3 is 15 amino acids.

The chain uses TRBV7-2 and TRBJ2-7; D is possibly TRBD1 (6 bases). Germline-derived CDR1 and CDR2 are SGHTA and FQGNSA. The CDR3 sequence is 12 residues long. Trimming took off 5 bases at V and 2 bases at J, with 7 bases between the two ends. The CDR3 sequence: CASSQGPYEQYF. The CDR3 region has the DNA TGTGCCAGCAGCCAGGGGCCCTACGAGCAGTACTTC.

The V call is TRBV27, the J call TRBJ2-1; D not resolved. The CDR3 has 10 residues. CDR1 is MNHEY, CDR2 SMNVEV, per germline (reference sequence). Trimming stripped 3 bases from V and 6 bases from J, with 0 bases between. The CDR3 reads CASSFNEQFF. The CDR3 region has the DNA TGTGCCAGCAGTTTCAATGAGCAGTTCTTC.

This clone was detected once. This chain connects TRBV28 to TRBJ2-7; a weak D match, TRBD2 (5 bases). This CDR3 contains 15 residues. CDR1 is MDHEN, CDR2 SYDVKM, per germline. V was trimmed by 5 bases and J by 5 bases, leaving 19 bases between them. The CDR3 spells CASSTPRGYGDEQYF. As DNA, the CDR3 is TGTGCCAGCAGTACACCACGGGGATATGGAGACGAGCAGTACTTC. Looking up the rest from reference TRBV28 and TRBJ2-7 gives the full variable domain: DVKVTQSSRYLVKRTGEKVFLECVQDMDHENMFWYRQDPGLGLRLIYFSYDVKMKEKGDIPEGYSVSREKKERFSLILESASTNQTSMYLCASSTPRGYGDEQYFGPGTRLTVT.

The V and J genes are TRBV21-1 and TRBJ2-7; TRBD2 was called by the table and not checked on the DNA. TRBV21-1 is tagged as a pseudogene. This CDR3 region has 15 residues. This chain's CDR3 is CASSKVGGVPYEQYF. In DNA, the CDR3 is TGTGCCAGCAGCAAAGTGGGGGGGGTCCCCTACGAGCAGTACTTC.

This clone was detected once. V and J are TRBV7-9 and TRBJ2-3, with D possibly being TRBD2 (6 bases). This CDR3 has 17 amino acids. V was cut by 1 base and J by 0 bases, with 14 bases left in between. Germline V gene lookup returns CDR1 SEHNR and CDR2 FQNEAQ (reference sequence). The CDR3 bases are TGTGCCAGCAGCTTAGGGCTACTCGGGACTAGCACAGATACGCAGTATTTT. Its translation is CASSLGLLGTSTDTQYF.

The chain is built from TRBV9 and TRBJ2-1; D ambiguous. There are 13 residues in the CDR3. Germline V lookup: CDR1 SGDLS, CDR2 YYNGEE. Trimming shortened V by 0 bases and J by 9 bases, and 10 bases separated the two germline ends. The CDR3 DNA reads TGTGCCAGCAGCGTAGAACCCCTACGTGAGCAGTTCTTC. Protein product: CASSVEPLREQFF.